The 17 T cell receptor beta chains reported below all come from one sample, sequenced in a study of patients and donors after allogeneic stem cell transplantation. Each CDR3 protein is one row after TCRdb ran MiXCR on the RT-PCR reads. The sample records about 200,000 distinct CDR3 sequences, around 40% being singletons. Source material: blood, either unsorted or a sorted T cell fraction (not recorded which). Receptors were obtained from a human donor who was either an allogeneic HSCT recipient or a stem cell or donor lymphocyte infusion donor (not recorded which). It is not recorded whose cells these are; they may come from a transplant donor.

In nucleotides, the CDR3 is TGTGCCAGCAGCGTAGGGACAGGCTACAATCAGCCCCAGCATTTT. Translating it yields CASSVGTGYNQPQHF. V usage is TRBV9 and J usage is TRBJ1-5; 7 bases align to TRBD1. The trim removed 0 bases at V and 3 bases at J, leaving 3 bases unmatched. Germline loops: CDR1 SGDLS, CDR2 YYNGEE. The CDR3 spans 15 residues.

This chain joins TRBV12-3 or TRBV12-4 and TRBJ1-6, with 7 positions matching TRBD1. This CDR3 spans 16 amino acids. The J segment lost 7 bases and the V segment lost 5 bases, leaving 11 bases of the junction unmatched. In nucleotides, the CDR3 is TGTGCCAGCAGTGGGGGGAACAGGGGAGGGAATTCACCCCTCCACTTT. Its protein is CASSGGNRGGNSPLHF.

This clonotype turned up a few times. The V call is TRBV5-8, the J call TRBJ1-4; 7 bases match TRBD1. The CDR3 consists of 12 residues. The germline gives CDR1 SGHTS, CDR2 YDEGEE. The V gene end was trimmed by 0 bases and the J gene end by 12 bases; junction bases not matched to a gene: 2. CDR3 DNA: TGTGCCAGCAGCTTGGGGGGGACAGAACTGTTTTTT. Protein sequence: CASSLGGTELFF.

Many counts were recorded for this clonotype. The chain is built from TRBV10-3 and TRBJ1-4; perhaps TRBD1 as D (5 bases). Trimming took off 0 bases at V and 6 bases at J, with 14 bases between the two ends. Germline-derived CDR1 and CDR2 are ENHRY and SYGVKD. CDR3 length: 16 amino acids. This CDR3 reads CAISESGDSEYEKLFF. CDR3 bases: TGTGCCATCAGTGAGTCAGGCGACAGCGAGTATGAAAAACTGTTTTTT.

The chain recombines TRBV15 with TRBJ1-4; D may be TRBD1 (5 bases). Germline CDR1 LNHNV, CDR2 YYDKDF (reference sequence). This CDR3 contains 17 residues. The V end was cut by 3 bases, the J end by 6 bases, with 20 bases between. CDR3 protein: CATSSGTATLEYEKLFF. As DNA, the CDR3 is TGTGCCACCAGCAGCGGGACCGCAACCTTGGAGTATGAAAAACTGTTTTTT. The whole variable domain, remainder taken from reference TRBV15 and TRBJ1-4, is DAMVIQNPRYQVTQFGKPVTLSCSQTLNHNVMYWYQQKSSQAPKLLFHYYDKDFNNEADTPDNFQSRRPNTSFCFLDIRSPGLGDTAMYLCATSSGTATLEYEKLFFGSGTQLSVL.

In its sample, this clonotype was seen a few times. The chain uses TRBV5-1 and TRBJ2-7; tentatively, D is TRBD1 (6 bases). Germline V gene lookup returns CDR1 SGHRS and CDR2 YFSETQ. With 4 bases removed from V and 2 bases from J, the gap between germline ends came to 13 bases. This CDR3 has 14 residues. CDR3 nucleotide sequence: TGCGCCAGCAGCCCCTCGAGGACAGCCTACGAGCAGTACTTC. Residues: CASSPSRTAYEQYF.

Worth noting for this clonotype: A much larger clonotype is one base distant, so this may be a read error. This sequence joins TRBV7-9 and TRBJ1-6, with D unclear. In germline, CDR1 is SEHNR, CDR2 FQNEAQ (reference sequence). This CDR3 comprises 14 residues. CDR3 bases: TGTGCCAGCAGCAAACGAACGCGTGATTCACCCATCCACTTT. Translating it yields CASSKRTRDSPIHF. Using reference TRBV7-9 and TRBJ1-6 for the parts outside the CDR3, the full variable domain is DTGVSQNPRHKITKRGQNVTFRCDPISEHNRLYWYRQTLGQGPEFLTYFQNEAQLEKSRLLSDRFSAERPKGSFSTLEIQRTEQGDSAMYLCASSKRTRDSPIHFGNGTRLTVT.

This chain links TRBV7-9 with TRBJ1-5; 9 nucleotides line up with TRBD1. After removal of 5 bases from V and 0 bases from J, the junction contained 11 bases not matched to a gene. This CDR3 is built from 18 residues. Per germline, CDR1 SEHNR and CDR2 FQNEAQ (reference sequence). The CDR3 sequence is CASSLQGAWPYSNQPQHF. The CDR3 region has the DNA TGTGCCAGCAGCCTACAGGGGGCCTGGCCCTATAGCAATCAGCCCCAGCATTTT.

The gene calls are TRBV5-1 and TRBJ2-3, with TRBD1 matching 7 bases. With V trimmed by 5 bases and J by 2 bases, 8 bases remained unmatched. CDR1 and CDR2 from the germline V gene are SGHRS and YFSETQ. The CDR3 spans 15 residues. The CDR3 nucleotides read TGCGCCAGCAGAATGGGGACAGCTCACACAGATACGCAGTATTTT. Amino acids: CASRMGTAHTDTQYF.

The V call is TRBV4-1, the J call TRBJ2-1; 12 bases match TRBD1. CDR3 length: 16 residues. V shed 0 bases, J shed 7 bases, and the junction held 4 bases outside the gene matches. Germline-derived CDR1 and CDR2 are MGHRA and YSYEKL. CDR3 sequence reads: CASSQDRGQGANEQFF. The CDR3, as DNA: TGCGCCAGCAGCCAAGATCGGGGACAGGGGGCAAATGAGCAGTTCTTC.

This clonotype occurred a few times. V and J are TRBV5-6 and TRBJ2-1; the D call may be TRBD1 or TRBD2 (5 bases each). V was shortened by 0 bases and J by 9 bases, with 13 bases between the two germline ends. The CDR3 contains 14 residues. CDR1 and CDR2 (germline): SGHDT, YYEEEE. The CDR3 nucleotides read TGTGCCAGCAGCTTGGGCTGGGGGATAAGTGAGCAGTTCTTC. Translation gives CASSLGWGISEQFF.

The chain employs TRBV2 and TRBJ2-1; TRBD1 aligns across 9 bases. Germline V CDR1 and CDR2: SNHLY, FYNNEI. J was trimmed by 1 base and V by 7 bases; bases with no gene match: 5. The CDR3 runs to 15 residues. CDR3 protein: CASTRDRVSYNEQFF. Written as DNA, the CDR3 is TGTGCCAGCACTCGGGACAGGGTGTCCTACAATGAGCAGTTCTTC.

The gene calls are TRBV5-1 and TRBJ1-1; possible D gene TRBD1, 6 bases. This CDR3 spans 14 amino acids. In germline, CDR1 is SGHRS, CDR2 YFSETQ. V was clipped by 4 bases and J by 6 bases, with 16 bases between them. The chain's CDR3 is CASSPNNRAAEAFF. The CDR3 DNA sequence: TGCGCCAGCAGCCCAAACAACAGGGCCGCTGAAGCTTTCTTT.

The chain couples TRBV18 to TRBJ1-4; D is undetermined. The CDR3 is 15 amino acids. V shed 0 bases and J shed 3 bases, with 8 bases lying between them. CDR1 and CDR2 (germline): KGHSH, LQKENI. The CDR3 spells CASSPPSWANEKLFF. Here the CDR3 DNA reads TGTGCCAGCTCACCACCGAGTTGGGCTAATGAAAAACTGTTTTTT. The entire variable domain, with the rest obtained from reference TRBV18 and TRBJ1-4, is as follows: NAGVMQNPRHLVRRRGQEARLRCSPMKGHSHVYWYRQLPEEGLKFMVYLQKENIIDESGMPKERFSAEFPKEGPSILRIQQVVRGDSAAYFCASSPPSWANEKLFFGSGTQLSVL.

The chain employs TRBV20-1 and TRBJ1-2, with TRBD1 identical over 9 bases. Germline V gene sequence: CDR1 DFQATT, CDR2 SNEGSKA (reference sequence). Unmatched junction bases numbered 3, after V lost 6 bases and J lost 1 base. This CDR3 region has 13 residues. The CDR3 nucleotides read TGCAGTGCCCTGGACAGGGGTAACTATGGCTACACCTTC. Translated, it gives CSALDRGNYGYTF.

V usage is TRBV12-3 or TRBV12-4 and J usage is TRBJ2-7, with TRBD1 matching 7 bases. The CDR3 has 13 amino acids. V shed 6 bases and J 5 bases; nucleotides not matched to a gene: 7. CDR3 residues: CASRPTGLNEQYF. CDR3 in DNA: TGTGCCAGCAGACCGACAGGGCTCAACGAGCAGTACTTC.

The rearrangement links TRBV28 to TRBJ2-4; 12 nucleotides line up with TRBD1. The germline V gene has CDR1 MDHEN and CDR2 SYDVKM. V lost 5 bases, J lost 4 bases, and 6 bases stayed unmatched. This CDR3 has 16 residues. CDR3 residues: CASSLGTGGGKNIQYF. The CDR3 DNA reads TGTGCCAGCAGTCTAGGGACAGGGGGCGGTAAAAACATTCAGTACTTC. Based on the CDR3 plus reference TRBV28 and TRBJ2-4, the full variable domain is DVKVTQSSRYLVKRTGEKVFLECVQDMDHENMFWYRQDPGLGLRLIYFSYDVKMKEKGDIPEGYSVSREKKERFSLILESASTNQTSMYLCASSLGTGGGKNIQYFGAGTRLSVL.